The 25 T cell receptor beta chains listed next were all sequenced from one sample in a study of early T cells in non-severe SARS-CoV-2 infection (dated by TCRdb to about 2021). The library was produced with 5' RACE. Sequencing was performed on a NextSeq 500. TCRdb itself trimmed the public reads at Q25 with fastp, ran MiXCR and retained productive beta chains. Merged by CDR3 protein, the rows form single entries marked with the most common genes and DNA. The sample contains around 40,000 distinct CDR3 sequences, roughly a tenth of them found a single time. The ten largest account for around a tenth of the sample. Source material: whole blood. The receptors originated from an adult who was a healthcare worker with PCR-confirmed SARS-CoV-2 infection or an uninfected control (not recorded which).

The chain recombines TRBV6-5 with TRBJ2-3; D is possibly TRBD2 (6 bases). The CDR3 sequence is 13 residues long. Germline CDR1 reads MNHEY; CDR2 reads SVGAGI. The V gene lost 6 bases and the J gene lost 4 bases, with 11 bases spanning the gap. The CDR3 here is CASSPPGADTQYF. The CDR3 nucleotides read TGTGCCAGCAGCCCGCCGGGAGCAGATACGCAGTATTTT.

V usage is TRBV29-1 and J usage is TRBJ2-1, with D possibly TRBD1 on 6 matching bases. The CDR3 has 13 residues. Looked up from germline, CDR1 is SQVTM and CDR2 is ANQGSEA. The V gene lost 4 bases and the J gene lost 5 bases, with 12 bases spanning the gap. CDR3 in amino acids: CSVVAWTDNEQFF. For the CDR3, the DNA is TGCAGCGTTGTGGCCTGGACAGACAATGAGCAGTTCTTC.

The J gene is TRBJ2-3, the V gene TRBV7-3, with 7 bases aligning to TRBD2. This CDR3 has 13 amino acids. V was pared by 1 base and J by 5 bases, with 0 bases of the junction left unmatched. From germline, CDR1 is SGHTA and CDR2 FQGTGA. In DNA, the CDR3 is TGTGCCAGCAGCTTAAGGGAGGGAGATACGCAGTATTTT. Amino acids: CASSLREGDTQYF.

V is TRBV7-8 and J is TRBJ1-4; the D is unclear. This CDR3 is built from 16 residues. V lost 1 base and J 8 bases, leaving 17 bases between the germline ends. CDR1 and CDR2 (germline): SGHVS, FQNEAQ. CDR3 residues: CASSLVAAQGLEKLFF. CDR3 coding DNA: TGTGCCAGCAGCTTAGTAGCGGCACAAGGTTTGGAAAAACTGTTTTTT.

This clonotype came up many times. The chain joins TRBV29-1 to TRBJ2-4; 8 bases align to TRBD2. J gave up 7 bases and V 4 bases, and 3 bases lay outside the gene matches. The germline V gene encodes CDR1 SQVTM and CDR2 ANQGSEA. The CDR3 is made up of 12 amino acids. For the CDR3, the DNA is TGCAGCGTTGCAGGCGGGGGGAACATTCAGTACTTC. Translated: CSVAGGGNIQYF.

In this sample, this clonotype turned up a few times. The V and J genes are TRBV5-6 and TRBJ2-1; D perhaps matches TRBD2 (5 bases). Deletions cut 7 bases from V and 0 bases from J, with 14 bases between. CDR3 length equals 15 residues. CDR1 and CDR2 from the germline V gene are SGHDT and YYEEEE. CDR3 amino acids: CASLGGPSSYNEQFF. Here the CDR3 DNA reads TGTGCCAGCTTAGGAGGTCCCAGCTCCTACAATGAGCAGTTCTTC.

Note on this clonotype: A read error is possible here, since a much larger clone lies one base away. The chain couples TRBV28 to TRBJ2-7; the D gene is possibly TRBD1 (5 bases). CDR3 size: 14 residues. Per the germline V gene, CDR1 is MDHEN and CDR2 is SYDVKM. V lost 5 bases, J lost 7 bases, and 18 bases lay in between. Written as DNA, the CDR3 is TGTGCCAGCAGTCGGACATGGGTAGTGAGTGAGCAGTACTTC. Translation gives CASSRTWVVSEQYF.

The chain has TRBV5-1 and TRBJ2-7; D is uncertain. Per the germline V gene, CDR1 is SGHRS and CDR2 is YFSETQ. V lost 0 bases and J lost 8, with 6 bases in between. The CDR3 extends over 11 amino acids. The CDR3 nucleotides are TGCGCCAGCAGCTTGGCGGAGAAGCAGTACTTC. It specifies CASSLAEKQYF.

There are many counts of this clonotype. V and J are TRBV5-1 and TRBJ2-2; D is tentatively TRBD1 or TRBD2 (6 bases each). The germline V gene encodes CDR1 SGHRS and CDR2 YFSETQ. CDR3 length equals 16 residues. V was pared by 4 bases and J by 8 bases, with 21 bases between. In nucleotides, the CDR3 is TGCGCCAGCAGCGGAGGGACAATCGTCCTGGAAGGGGAGCTGTTTTTT. This gives the protein CASSGGTIVLEGELFF.

This clonotype was counted a few times. This chain links TRBV27 with TRBJ1-4, with a weak D call TRBD1 (6 bases). Germline CDR1 and CDR2: MNHEY and SMNVEV (reference sequence). V was clipped by 5 bases and J by 9 bases, with 19 bases between them. The CDR3 is made up of 15 amino acids. CDR3 DNA sequence: TGTGCCAGCAGTAGGGGGAAGTCCCTCGGCCAAAAACTGTTTTTT. Translated, it gives CASSRGKSLGQKLFF.

This clonotype was observed a few times. The rearrangement uses TRBV5-1 and TRBJ1-1; no reliable D call. V was pared by 0 bases and J by 1 base, with 7 bases between. CDR1 is SGHRS and CDR2 is YFSETQ in the germline V gene. This CDR3 has 14 residues. The CDR3 DNA reads as TGCGCCAGCAGCTTGGCCGGCGGGAACACTGAAGCTTTCTTT. Amino acids: CASSLAGGNTEAFF.

The V gene is TRBV29-1, the J gene TRBJ2-1; no clear D gene. The CDR3 contains 12 residues. Per the germline V gene, CDR1 is SQVTM and CDR2 is ANQGSEA. V lost 4 bases and J lost 5, with 9 bases in between. CDR3 sequence reads: CSVGAAHNEQFF. The CDR3 DNA is TGCAGCGTTGGGGCAGCCCACAATGAGCAGTTCTTC.

CDR3: CASSGGQGRGTEAFF. In DNA, the CDR3 is TGTGCCAGCAGCGGCGGACAGGGAAGAGGCACTGAAGCTTTCTTT. The chain uses TRBV7-2 and TRBJ1-1; the match to TRBD1 covers 8 bases. Germline CDR1 is SGHTA and CDR2 is FQGNSA. V shed 5 bases and J 4 bases; nucleotides not matched to a gene: 9. This CDR3 has 15 amino acids.

This clonotype was detected ten times or more. V is TRBV20-1 and J is TRBJ2-2; possibly TRBD2 for D (8 bases). CDR1 is DFQATT, CDR2 SNEGSKA, per germline (reference sequence). The V end was cut by 5 bases, the J end by 0 bases, with 13 bases between. The CDR3 is made up of 15 amino acids. This CDR3 is CSARGGTANTGELFF. The CDR3 DNA reads as TGCAGTGCTCGGGGGGGGACAGCGAACACCGGGGAGCTGTTTTTT.

This clonotype appeared once. The chain has TRBV29-1 and TRBJ1-4, with D maybe TRBD1 (5 bases). Deletions cut 7 bases from V and 5 bases from J, with 11 bases between. The CDR3 loop spans 12 amino acids. CDR1 and CDR2 (germline): SQVTM, ANQGSEA. The CDR3 coding sequence is TGCAGCGCAGGGAGGGTGAATGAAAAACTGTTTTTT. This gives the protein CSAGRVNEKLFF.

CDR3 amino acids: CASSLDSASYEQYF. CDR3 DNA: TGTGCCAGCAGCTTAGATAGCGCCTCCTACGAGCAGTACTTC. The chain recombines TRBV7-2 with TRBJ2-7, with a tentative D call TRBD2 (5 bases). Trimming cost V 1 base and J 0 bases, with 7 bases left between them. Per germline, CDR1 SGHTA and CDR2 FQGNSA. This CDR3 contains 14 residues.

This clonotype was detected many times. The V gene is TRBV29-1, the J gene TRBJ1-1; TRBD1 might be the D (5 bases). The V gene's germline CDR1 is SQVTM and CDR2 ANQGSEA. V was pared by 7 bases and J by 4 bases, with 10 bases between. The CDR3 loop spans 11 amino acids. This CDR3 is CSADRGTEAFF. CDR3 DNA: TGCAGCGCCGACAGAGGCACTGAAGCTTTCTTT.

This chain joins TRBV5-1 and TRBJ1-3; a possible D gene is TRBD1 (5 bases). Germline CDR1 is SGHRS and CDR2 is YFSETQ. This CDR3 is 16 amino acids long. V lost 1 base and J lost 7, with 18 bases in between. CDR3 protein: CASSLSGPGQGNTIYF. CDR3 bases: TGCGCCAGCAGCTTGTCGGGACCCGGGCAGGGTAACACCATATATTTT.

As DNA, the CDR3 is TGTGCCAAACCGTGCTTGGCTGGCTACGAGCAGTACTTC. Its translation is CAKPCLAGYEQYF. The chain links TRBV12-3 or TRBV12-4 to TRBJ2-7; D remains ambiguous. The V and J ends lost 10 bases and 3 bases respectively, with 16 bases between them. This CDR3 contains 13 residues.

This clonotype has at least ten counts. The rearrangement links TRBV5-6 to TRBJ2-5; D not resolved. The CDR3 has 13 amino acids. CDR1 and CDR2 from the germline V gene are SGHDT and YYEEEE. V was cut by 2 bases and J by 7 bases, with 12 bases left in between. The CDR3 DNA follows: TGTGCCAGCAGCTTTATTGCTCGCATGACCCAGTACTTC. This codes for CASSFIARMTQYF.

The chain combines TRBV10-2 with TRBJ2-7; 8 bases agree with TRBD1. Germline CDR1 WSHSY, CDR2 SAAADI. The CDR3 runs 14 residues. Trimming cost V 8 bases and J 2 bases; bases outside gene matches: 8. CDR3 in amino acids: CASGTDRGTYEQYF. In DNA, the CDR3 is TGCGCCAGCGGGACAGACAGGGGCACCTACGAGCAGTACTTC.

This clonotype was counted a few times. This chain links TRBV10-3 with TRBJ2-7; D is possibly TRBD2 (5 bases). V gave up 10 bases and J gave up 5 bases, with 15 bases separating them. The CDR3 contains 12 residues. Germline V CDR1 and CDR2: ENHRY, SYGVKD. The CDR3 region is CATQDNGDEQYF. CDR3 sequence (DNA): TGTGCCACACAAGATAACGGGGACGAGCAGTACTTC.

This clonotype was seen many times. This chain connects TRBV30 to TRBJ2-7; 8 bases match TRBD1. The CDR3 is 13 amino acids. Germline loops: CDR1 GTSNPN, CDR2 SVGIG (reference sequence). Trimming cost V 3 bases and J 6 bases; bases outside gene matches: 7. This CDR3 reads CAWSYGQGTEQYF. In DNA, the CDR3 is TGTGCCTGGAGCTACGGACAGGGCACCGAGCAGTACTTC.

This clonotype was seen a few times. The chain links TRBV5-5 to TRBJ1-1; D uncertain. This CDR3 contains 13 residues. From germline, CDR1 is SGHKS and CDR2 YYEKEE (reference sequence). V shed 1 base and J shed 5 bases, with 9 bases lying between them. The CDR3 nucleotides are TGTGCCAGCAGCTTGTCGCCGGGGACTGAAGCTTTCTTT. Amino acids: CASSLSPGTEAFF.

This clonotype was counted at least ten times. V is TRBV2 and J is TRBJ2-1; 8 positions match TRBD2. The CDR3 consists of 15 residues. The ends lost 5 bases at V and 9 bases at J; junction bases unmatched: 12. Per the germline V gene, CDR1 is SNHLY and CDR2 is FYNNEI. The CDR3: CASSYRGGLGFEQFF. The CDR3 coding sequence is TGTGCCAGCAGTTACCGGGGGGGCTTAGGTTTTGAGCAGTTCTTC.